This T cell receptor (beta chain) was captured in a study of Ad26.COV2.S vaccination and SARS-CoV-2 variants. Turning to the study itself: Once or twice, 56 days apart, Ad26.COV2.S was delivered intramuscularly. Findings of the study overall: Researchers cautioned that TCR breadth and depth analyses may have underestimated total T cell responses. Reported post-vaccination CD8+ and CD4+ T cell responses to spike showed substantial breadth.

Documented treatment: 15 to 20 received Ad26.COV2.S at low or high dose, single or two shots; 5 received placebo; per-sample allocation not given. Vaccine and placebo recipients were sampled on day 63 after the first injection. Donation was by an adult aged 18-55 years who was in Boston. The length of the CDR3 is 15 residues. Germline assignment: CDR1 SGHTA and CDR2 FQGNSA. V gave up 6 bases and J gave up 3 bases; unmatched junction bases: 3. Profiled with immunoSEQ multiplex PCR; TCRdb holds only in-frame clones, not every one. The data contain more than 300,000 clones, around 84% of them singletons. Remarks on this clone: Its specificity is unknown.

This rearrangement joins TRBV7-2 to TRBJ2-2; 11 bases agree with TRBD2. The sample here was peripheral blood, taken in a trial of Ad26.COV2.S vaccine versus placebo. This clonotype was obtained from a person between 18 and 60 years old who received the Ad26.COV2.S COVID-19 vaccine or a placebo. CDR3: CASRSSGGYTGELFF. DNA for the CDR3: TGTGCCAGCAGATCTAGCGGGGGGTACACCGGGGAGCTGTTTTTT.